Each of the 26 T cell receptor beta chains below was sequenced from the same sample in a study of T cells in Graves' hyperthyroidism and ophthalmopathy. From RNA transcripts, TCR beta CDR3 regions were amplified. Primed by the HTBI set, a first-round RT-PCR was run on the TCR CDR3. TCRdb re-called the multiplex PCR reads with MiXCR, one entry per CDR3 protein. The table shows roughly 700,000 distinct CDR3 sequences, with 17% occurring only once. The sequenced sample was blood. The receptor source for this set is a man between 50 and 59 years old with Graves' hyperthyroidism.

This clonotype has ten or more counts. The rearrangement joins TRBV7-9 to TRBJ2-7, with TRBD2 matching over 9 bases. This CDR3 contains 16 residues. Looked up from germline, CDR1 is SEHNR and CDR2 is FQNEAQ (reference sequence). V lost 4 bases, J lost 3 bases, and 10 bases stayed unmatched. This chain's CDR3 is CASSSQTSGVLYEQYF. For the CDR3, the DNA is TGTGCCAGCAGCTCCCAGACTAGCGGCGTCCTCTACGAGCAGTACTTC.

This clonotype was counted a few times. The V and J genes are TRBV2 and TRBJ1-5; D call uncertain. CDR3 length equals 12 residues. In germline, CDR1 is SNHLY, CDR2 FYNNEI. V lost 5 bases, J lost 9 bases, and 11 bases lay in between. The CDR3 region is CASSPSRRPQHF. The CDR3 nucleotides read TGTGCCAGCAGTCCCAGCCGTCGGCCCCAGCATTTT. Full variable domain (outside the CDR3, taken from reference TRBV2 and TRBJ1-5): EPEVTQTPSHQVTQMGQEVILRCVPISNHLYFYWYRQILGQKVEFLVSFYNNEISEKSEIFDDQFSVERPDGSNFTLKIRSTKLEDSAMYFCASSPSRRPQHFGDGTRLSIL.

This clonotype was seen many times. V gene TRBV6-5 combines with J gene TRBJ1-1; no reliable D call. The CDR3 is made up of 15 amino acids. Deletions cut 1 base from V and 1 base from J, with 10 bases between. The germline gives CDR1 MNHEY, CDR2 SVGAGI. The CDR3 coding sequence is TGTGCCAGCAGTTACTACTTCGGTCGGAACACTGAAGCTTTCTTT. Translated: CASSYYFGRNTEAFF.

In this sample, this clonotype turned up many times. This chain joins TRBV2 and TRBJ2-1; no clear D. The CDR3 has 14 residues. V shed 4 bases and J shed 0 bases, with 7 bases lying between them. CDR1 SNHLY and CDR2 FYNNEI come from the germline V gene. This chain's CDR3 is CASSALSSYNEQFF. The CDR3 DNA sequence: TGTGCCAGCAGTGCACTATCCTCCTACAATGAGCAGTTCTTC. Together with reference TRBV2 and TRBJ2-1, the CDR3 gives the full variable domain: EPEVTQTPSHQVTQMGQEVILRCVPISNHLYFYWYRQILGQKVEFLVSFYNNEISEKSEIFDDQFSVERPDGSNFTLKIRSTKLEDSAMYFCASSALSSYNEQFFGPGTRLTVL.

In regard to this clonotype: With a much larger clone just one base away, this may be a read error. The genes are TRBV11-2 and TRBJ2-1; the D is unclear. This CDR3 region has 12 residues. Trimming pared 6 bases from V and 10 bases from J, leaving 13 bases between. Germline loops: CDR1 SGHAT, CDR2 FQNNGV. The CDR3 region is CASRAGGVEQFF. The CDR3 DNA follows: TGTGCCAGCAGAGCCGGTGGCGTCGAGCAGTTCTTC.

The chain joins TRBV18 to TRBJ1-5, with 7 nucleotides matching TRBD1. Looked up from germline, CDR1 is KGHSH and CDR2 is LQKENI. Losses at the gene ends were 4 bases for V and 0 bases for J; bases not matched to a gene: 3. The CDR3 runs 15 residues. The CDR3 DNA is TGTGCCAGCTCACACGGACAGGCTAGCAATCAGCCCCAGCATTTT. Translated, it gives CASSHGQASNQPQHF.

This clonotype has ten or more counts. This CDR3 reads CASSFITGGNGANVLTF. The DNA of the CDR3 is TGTGCCAGCAGTTTTATAACAGGGGGCAATGGGGCCAACGTCCTGACTTTC. V is TRBV28 and J is TRBJ2-6; 9 nucleotides agree with TRBD1. This CDR3 spans 17 amino acids. CDR1 MDHEN and CDR2 SYDVKM come from the germline V gene. The V and J ends lost 3 bases and 3 bases, in that order; junction bases with no gene match: 6.

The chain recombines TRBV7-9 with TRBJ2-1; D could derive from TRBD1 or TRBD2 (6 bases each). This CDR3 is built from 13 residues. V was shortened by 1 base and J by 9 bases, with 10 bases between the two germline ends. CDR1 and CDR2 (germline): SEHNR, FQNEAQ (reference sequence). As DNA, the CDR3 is TGTGCCAGCAGCTTAGGAGGAGGGGGTGAGCAGTTCTTC. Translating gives CASSLGGGGEQFF.

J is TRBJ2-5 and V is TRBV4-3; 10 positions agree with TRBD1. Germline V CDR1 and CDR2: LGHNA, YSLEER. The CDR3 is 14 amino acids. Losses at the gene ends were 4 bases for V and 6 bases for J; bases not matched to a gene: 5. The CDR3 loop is CASSPGQGIQTQYF. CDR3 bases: TGCGCCAGCAGCCCGGGACAGGGGATCCAGACCCAGTACTTC.

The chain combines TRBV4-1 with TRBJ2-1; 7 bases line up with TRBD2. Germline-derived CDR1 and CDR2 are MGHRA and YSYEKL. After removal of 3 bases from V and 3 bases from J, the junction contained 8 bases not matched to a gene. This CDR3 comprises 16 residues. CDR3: CASSQVRGRGYNEQFF. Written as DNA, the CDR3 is TGCGCCAGCAGCCAGGTACGAGGGAGGGGCTACAATGAGCAGTTCTTC.

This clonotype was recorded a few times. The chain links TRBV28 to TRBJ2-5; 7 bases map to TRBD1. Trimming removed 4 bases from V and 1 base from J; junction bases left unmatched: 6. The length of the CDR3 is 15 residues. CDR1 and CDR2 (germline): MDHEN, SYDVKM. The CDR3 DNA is TGTGCCAGCAGTTCGACCAGGGGGAGCCAAGAGACCCAGTACTTC. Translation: CASSSTRGSQETQYF.

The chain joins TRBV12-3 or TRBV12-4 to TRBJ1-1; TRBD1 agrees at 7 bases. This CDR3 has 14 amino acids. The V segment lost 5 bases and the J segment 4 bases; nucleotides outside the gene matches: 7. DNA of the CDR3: TGTGCCAGCAGTCGGGACAGAAGGAGCACTGAAGCTTTCTTT. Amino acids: CASSRDRRSTEAFF.

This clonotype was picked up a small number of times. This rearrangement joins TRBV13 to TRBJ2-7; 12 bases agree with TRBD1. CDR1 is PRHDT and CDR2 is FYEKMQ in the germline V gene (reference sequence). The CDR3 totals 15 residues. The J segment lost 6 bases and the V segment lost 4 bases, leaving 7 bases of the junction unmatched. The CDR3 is CASSYQGQGAGEQYF. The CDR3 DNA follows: TGTGCCAGCAGCTACCAGGGACAGGGGGCAGGCGAGCAGTACTTC.

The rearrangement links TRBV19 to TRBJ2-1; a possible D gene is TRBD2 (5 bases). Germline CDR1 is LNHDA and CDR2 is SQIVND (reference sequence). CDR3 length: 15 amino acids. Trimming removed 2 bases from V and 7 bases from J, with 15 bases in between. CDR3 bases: TGTGCCAGTAGTATATGGCGGGTCTACGGGAATGAGCAGTTCTTC. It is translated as CASSIWRVYGNEQFF.

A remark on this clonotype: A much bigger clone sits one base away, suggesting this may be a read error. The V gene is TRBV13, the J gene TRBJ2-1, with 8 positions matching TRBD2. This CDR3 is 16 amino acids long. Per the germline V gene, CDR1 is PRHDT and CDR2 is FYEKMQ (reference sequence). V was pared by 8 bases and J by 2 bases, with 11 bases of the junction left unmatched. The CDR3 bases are TGTGCCAGCGCCCCGGGGGGGGGAGTGCCCTACAATGAGCAGTTCTTC. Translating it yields CASAPGGGVPYNEQFF.

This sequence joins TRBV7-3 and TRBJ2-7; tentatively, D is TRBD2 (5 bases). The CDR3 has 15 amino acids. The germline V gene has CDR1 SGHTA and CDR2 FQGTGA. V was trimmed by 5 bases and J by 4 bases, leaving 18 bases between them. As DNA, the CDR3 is TGTGCCAGCAGCCAAACTGGGGTTTCGGGGTACGAGCAGTACTTC. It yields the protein CASSQTGVSGYEQYF.

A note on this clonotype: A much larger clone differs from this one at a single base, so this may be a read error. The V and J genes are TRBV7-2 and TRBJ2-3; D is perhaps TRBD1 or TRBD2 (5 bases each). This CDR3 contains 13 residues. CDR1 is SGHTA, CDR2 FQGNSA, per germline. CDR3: CASGTQSTDMQYF. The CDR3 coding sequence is TGTGCCAGCGGGACCCAGAGCACAGATATGCAGTATTTT.

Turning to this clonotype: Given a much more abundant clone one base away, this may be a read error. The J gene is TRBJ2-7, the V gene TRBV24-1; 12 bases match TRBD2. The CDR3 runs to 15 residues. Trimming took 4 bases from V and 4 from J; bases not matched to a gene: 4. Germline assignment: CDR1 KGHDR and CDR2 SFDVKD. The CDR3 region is CATSETSGSDYEQYF. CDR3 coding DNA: TGTGCCACCAGTGAGACTAGCGGGAGTGATTACGAGCAGTACTTC.

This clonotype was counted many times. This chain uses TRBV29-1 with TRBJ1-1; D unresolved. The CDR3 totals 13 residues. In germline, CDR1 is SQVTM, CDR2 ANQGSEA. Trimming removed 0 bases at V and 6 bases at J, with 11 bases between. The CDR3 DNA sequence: TGCAGCGTTGAAGATCGTAGGATGGCTGAAGCTTTCTTT. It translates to CSVEDRRMAEAFF. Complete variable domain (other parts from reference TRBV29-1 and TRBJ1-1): SAVISQKPSRDICQRGTSLTIQCQVDSQVTMMFWYRQQPGQSLTLIATANQGSEATYESGFVIDKFPISRPNLTFSTLTVSNMSPEDSSIYLCSVEDRRMAEAFFGQGTRLTVV.

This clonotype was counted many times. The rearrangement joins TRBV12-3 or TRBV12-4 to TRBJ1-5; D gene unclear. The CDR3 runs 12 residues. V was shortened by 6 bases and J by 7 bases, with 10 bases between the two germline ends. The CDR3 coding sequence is TGTGCCAGCAGGGCCCATGGCCAGCCCCAGCATTTT. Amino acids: CASRAHGQPQHF.

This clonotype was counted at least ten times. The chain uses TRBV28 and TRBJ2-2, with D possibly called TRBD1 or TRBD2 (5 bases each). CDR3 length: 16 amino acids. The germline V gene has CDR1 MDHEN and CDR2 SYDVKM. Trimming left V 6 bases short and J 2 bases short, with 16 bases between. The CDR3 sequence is CASSPAGTPNTGELFF. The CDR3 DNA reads TGTGCCAGCAGCCCGGCCGGGACCCCTAACACCGGGGAGCTGTTTTTT.

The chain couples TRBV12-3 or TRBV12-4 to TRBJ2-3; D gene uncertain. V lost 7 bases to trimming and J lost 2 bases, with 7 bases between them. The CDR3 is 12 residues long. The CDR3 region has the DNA TGTGCCAGCACGATGAACACAGATACGCAGTATTTT. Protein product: CASTMNTDTQYF.

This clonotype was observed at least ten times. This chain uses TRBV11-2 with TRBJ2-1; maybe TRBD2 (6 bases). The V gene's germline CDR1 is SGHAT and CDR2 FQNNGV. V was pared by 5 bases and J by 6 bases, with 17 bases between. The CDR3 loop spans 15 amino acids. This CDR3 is CASSTGHMEGNEQFF. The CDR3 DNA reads TGTGCCAGCAGCACCGGACATATGGAGGGCAATGAGCAGTTCTTC.

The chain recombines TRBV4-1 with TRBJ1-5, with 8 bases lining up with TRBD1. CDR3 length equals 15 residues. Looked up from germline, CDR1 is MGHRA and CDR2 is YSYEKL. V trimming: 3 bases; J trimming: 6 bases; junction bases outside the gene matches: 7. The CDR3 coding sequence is TGCGCCAGCAGCCAGGGGCAGGGGGCGACTCAGCCCCAGCATTTT. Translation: CASSQGQGATQPQHF.

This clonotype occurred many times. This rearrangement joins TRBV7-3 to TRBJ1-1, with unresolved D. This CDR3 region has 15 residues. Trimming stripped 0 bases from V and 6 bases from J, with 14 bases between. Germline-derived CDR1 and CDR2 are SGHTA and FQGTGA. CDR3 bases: TGTGCCAGCAGCTTAACGCGGCGTCGTGGGGCTGAAGCTTTCTTT. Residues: CASSLTRRRGAEAFF.

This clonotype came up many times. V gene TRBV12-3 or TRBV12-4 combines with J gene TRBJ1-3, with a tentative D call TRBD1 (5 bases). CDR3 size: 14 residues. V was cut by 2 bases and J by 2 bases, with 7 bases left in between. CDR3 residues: CASSLRGAGNTIYF. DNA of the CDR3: TGTGCCAGCAGTTTAAGGGGCGCTGGAAACACCATATATTTT.